This T cell receptor beta chain was identified during a study of T-cell memory formation after mild COVID-19. Study-wide context: The study found TCR clusters largely donor specific.

Overall study findings and caveats: Some responding clones appeared in pre-infection memory, suggesting cross-reactive memory joined. CD4+ contracting clones were mainly CM and EM; CD8+ ones, EMRA. CD4/CD8 balance held among clones contracting day 15 to 85, and later expanders leaned CD4+.

A few counts support this clonotype. Its specificity is not known. Trimming cost V 3 bases and J 4 bases, with 17 bases left between them. The germline V gene has CDR1 SQVTM and CDR2 ANQGSEA. This CDR3 has 15 residues. TCRdb re-called the 5' RACE reads with MiXCR, one entry per CDR3 protein. The data contain around 200,000 distinct CDR3 sequences, around a sixth of them singletons. The origin of this receptor is a man between 18 and 35 years old who had mild COVID-19 (a few samples of this study predate the infection). Cell type and time point are not known. The rearrangement joins TRBV29-1 to TRBJ2-3; D unclear. The sample taken for sequencing was PBMCs or a T cell subset sorted from them (not recorded which). The CDR3 nucleotides read TGCAGCGTTGAGGTTCGACAAGATGGCCCAGATACGCAGTATTTT. Translating it yields CSVEVRQDGPDTQYF.